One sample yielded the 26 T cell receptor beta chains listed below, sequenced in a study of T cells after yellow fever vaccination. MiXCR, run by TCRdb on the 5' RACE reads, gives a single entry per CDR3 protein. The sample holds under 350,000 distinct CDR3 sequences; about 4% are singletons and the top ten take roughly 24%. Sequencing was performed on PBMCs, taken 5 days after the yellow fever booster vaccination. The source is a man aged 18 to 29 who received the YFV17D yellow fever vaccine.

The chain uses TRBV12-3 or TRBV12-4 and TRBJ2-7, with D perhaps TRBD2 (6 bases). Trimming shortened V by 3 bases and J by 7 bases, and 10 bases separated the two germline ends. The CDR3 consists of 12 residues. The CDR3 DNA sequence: TGTGCCAGCAGTTTCCGGGGGTGGGAGCAGTACTTC. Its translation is CASSFRGWEQYF.

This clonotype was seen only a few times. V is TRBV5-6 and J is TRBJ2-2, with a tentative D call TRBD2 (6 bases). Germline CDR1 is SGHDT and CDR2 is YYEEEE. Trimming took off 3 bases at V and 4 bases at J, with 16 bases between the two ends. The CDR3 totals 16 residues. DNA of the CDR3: TGTGCCAGCAGCTGGGGGTCGGCGGGGACCACCGGGGAGCTGTTTTTT. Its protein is CASSWGSAGTTGELFF.

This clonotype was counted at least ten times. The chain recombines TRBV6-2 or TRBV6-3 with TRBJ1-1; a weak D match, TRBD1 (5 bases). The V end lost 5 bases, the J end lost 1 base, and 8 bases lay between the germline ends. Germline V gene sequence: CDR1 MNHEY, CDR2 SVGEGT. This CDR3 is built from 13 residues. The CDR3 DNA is TGTGCCAGCAGTGGGACGGCGAACACTGAAGCTTTCTTT. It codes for CASSGTANTEAFF.

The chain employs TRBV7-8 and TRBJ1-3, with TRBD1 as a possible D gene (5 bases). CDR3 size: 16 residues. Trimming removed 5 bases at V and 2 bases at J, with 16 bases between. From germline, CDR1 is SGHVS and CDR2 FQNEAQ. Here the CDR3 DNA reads TGTGCCAGCAGCCGTCATCCGGGGGATGCTGGAAACACCATATATTTT. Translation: CASSRHPGDAGNTIYF. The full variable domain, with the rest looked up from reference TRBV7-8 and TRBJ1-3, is GAGVSQSPRYKVAKRGQDVALRCDPISGHVSLFWYQQALGQGPEFLTYFQNEAQLDKSGLPSDRFFAERPEGSVSTLKIQRTQQEDSAVYLCASSRHPGDAGNTIYFGEGSWLTVV.

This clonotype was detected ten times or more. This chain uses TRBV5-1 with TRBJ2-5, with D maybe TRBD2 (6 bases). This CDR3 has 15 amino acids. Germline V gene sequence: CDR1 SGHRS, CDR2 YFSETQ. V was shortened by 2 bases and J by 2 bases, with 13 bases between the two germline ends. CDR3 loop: CASSFSLAVQETQYF. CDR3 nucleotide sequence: TGCGCCAGCAGCTTCTCCTTAGCGGTTCAAGAGACCCAGTACTTC.

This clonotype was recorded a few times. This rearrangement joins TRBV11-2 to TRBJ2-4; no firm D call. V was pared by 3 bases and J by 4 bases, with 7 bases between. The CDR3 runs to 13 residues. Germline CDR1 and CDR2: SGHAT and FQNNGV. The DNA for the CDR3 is TGTGCCAGCAGCTTCGACATGAAAAACATTCAGTACTTC. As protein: CASSFDMKNIQYF.

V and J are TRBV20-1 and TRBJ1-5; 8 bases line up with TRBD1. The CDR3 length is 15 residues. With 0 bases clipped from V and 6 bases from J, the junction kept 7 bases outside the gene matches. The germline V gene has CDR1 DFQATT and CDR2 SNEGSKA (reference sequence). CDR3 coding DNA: TGCAGTGCTAGAGATCCAGGGGGCTACGGTCAGCCCCAGCATTTT. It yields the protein CSARDPGGYGQPQHF.

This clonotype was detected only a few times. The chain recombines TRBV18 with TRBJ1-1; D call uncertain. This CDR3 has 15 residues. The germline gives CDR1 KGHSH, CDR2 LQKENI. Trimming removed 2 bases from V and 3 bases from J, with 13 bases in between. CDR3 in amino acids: CASSPFRVVDTEAFF. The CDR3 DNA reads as TGTGCCAGCTCACCATTCCGGGTAGTCGACACTGAAGCTTTCTTT.

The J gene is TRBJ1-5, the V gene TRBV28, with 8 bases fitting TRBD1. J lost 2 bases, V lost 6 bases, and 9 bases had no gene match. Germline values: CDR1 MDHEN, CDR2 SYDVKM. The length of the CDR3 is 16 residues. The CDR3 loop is CASSQPTTGGNQPQHF. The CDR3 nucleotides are TGTGCCAGCAGCCAACCCACGACAGGGGGCAATCAGCCCCAGCATTTT.

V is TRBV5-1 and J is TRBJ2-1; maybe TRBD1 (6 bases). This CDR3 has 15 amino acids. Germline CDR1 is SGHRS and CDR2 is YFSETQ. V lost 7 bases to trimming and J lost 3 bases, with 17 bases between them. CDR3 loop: CASGTGTLLYNEQFF. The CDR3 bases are TGCGCCAGCGGAACCGGGACACTGCTCTACAATGAGCAGTTCTTC.

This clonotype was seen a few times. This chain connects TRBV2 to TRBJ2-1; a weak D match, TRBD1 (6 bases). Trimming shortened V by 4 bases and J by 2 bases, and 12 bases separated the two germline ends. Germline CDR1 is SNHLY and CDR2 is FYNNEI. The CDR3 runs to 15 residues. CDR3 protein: CASSGARGTYNEQFF. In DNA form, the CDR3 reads TGTGCCAGCAGTGGGGCCAGGGGCACCTACAATGAGCAGTTCTTC.

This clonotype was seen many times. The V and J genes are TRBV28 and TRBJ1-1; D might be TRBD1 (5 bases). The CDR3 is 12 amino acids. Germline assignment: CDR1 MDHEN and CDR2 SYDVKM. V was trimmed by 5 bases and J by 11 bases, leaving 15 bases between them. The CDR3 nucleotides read TGTGCCAGCAGTATAAGTTCAGGGCATGCTTTCTTT. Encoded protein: CASSISSGHAFF.

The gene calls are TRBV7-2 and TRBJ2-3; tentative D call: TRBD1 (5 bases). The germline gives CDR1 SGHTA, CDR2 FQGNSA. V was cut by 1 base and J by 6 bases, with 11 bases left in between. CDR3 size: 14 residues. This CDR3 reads CASSLVRQGDTQYF. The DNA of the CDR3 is TGTGCCAGCAGCTTAGTTCGGCAGGGTGATACGCAGTATTTT. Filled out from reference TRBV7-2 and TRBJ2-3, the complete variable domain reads GAGVSQSPSNKVTEKGKDVELRCDPISGHTALYWYRQSLGQGLEFLIYFQGNSAPDKSGLPSDRFSAERTGGSVSTLTIQRTQQEDSAVYLCASSLVRQGDTQYFGPGTRLTVL.

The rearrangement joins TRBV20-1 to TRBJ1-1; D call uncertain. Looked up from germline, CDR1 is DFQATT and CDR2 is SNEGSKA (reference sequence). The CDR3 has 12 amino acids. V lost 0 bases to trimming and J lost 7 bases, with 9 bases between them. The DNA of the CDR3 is TGCAGTGCTAGAGACCGTTTAGGTGAAGCTTTCTTT. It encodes CSARDRLGEAFF.

The CDR3 region has the DNA TGTGCCAGCAGCTCGGACACCTGGGCCACAGATACGCAGTATTTT. Translation: CASSSDTWATDTQYF. The genes are TRBV7-6 and TRBJ2-3, with D maybe TRBD1 (5 bases). The CDR3 length is 15 residues. Deletions cut 4 bases from V and 2 bases from J, with 13 bases between. CDR1 SGHVS and CDR2 FNYEAQ come from the germline V gene.

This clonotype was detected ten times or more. CDR3 amino acids: CASSFGGAQPQHF. The CDR3 region has the DNA TGCGCCAGCAGCTTTGGAGGGGCTCAGCCCCAGCATTTT. The rearrangement links TRBV5-1 to TRBJ1-5; maybe TRBD1 (5 bases). CDR1 is SGHRS, CDR2 YFSETQ, per germline. V was pared by 2 bases and J by 6 bases, with 9 bases between. The CDR3 spans 13 residues.

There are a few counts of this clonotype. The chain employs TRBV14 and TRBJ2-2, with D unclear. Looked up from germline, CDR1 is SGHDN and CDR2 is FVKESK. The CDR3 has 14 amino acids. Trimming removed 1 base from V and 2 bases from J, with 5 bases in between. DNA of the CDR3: TGTGCCAGCAGCCAAGTATACAACACCGGGGAGCTGTTTTTT. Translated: CASSQVYNTGELFF.

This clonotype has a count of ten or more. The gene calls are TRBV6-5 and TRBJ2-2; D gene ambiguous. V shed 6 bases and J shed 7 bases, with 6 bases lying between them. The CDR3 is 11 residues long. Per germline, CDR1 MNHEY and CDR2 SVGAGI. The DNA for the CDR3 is TGTGCCAGCAGGGGGTACGGGGAGCTGTTTTTT. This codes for CASRGYGELFF.

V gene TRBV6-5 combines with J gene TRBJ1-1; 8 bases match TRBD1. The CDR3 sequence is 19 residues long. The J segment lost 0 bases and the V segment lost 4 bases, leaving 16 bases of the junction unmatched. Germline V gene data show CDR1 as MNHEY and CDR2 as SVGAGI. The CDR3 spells CASSSTRQGPFYMNTEAFF. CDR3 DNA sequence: TGTGCCAGCAGTTCCACAAGACAGGGGCCTTTTTACATGAACACTGAAGCTTTCTTT.

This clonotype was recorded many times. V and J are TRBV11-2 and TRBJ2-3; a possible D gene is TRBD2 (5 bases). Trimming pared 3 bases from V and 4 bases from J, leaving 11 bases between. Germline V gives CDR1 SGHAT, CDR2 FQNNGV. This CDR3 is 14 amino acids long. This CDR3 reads CASSLSLASDTQYF. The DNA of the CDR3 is TGTGCCAGCAGCTTGAGCCTAGCATCAGATACGCAGTATTTT. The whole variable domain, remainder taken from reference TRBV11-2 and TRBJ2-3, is EAGVAQSPRYKIIEKRQSVAFWCNPISGHATLYWYQQILGQGPKLLIQFQNNGVVDDSQLPKDRFSAERLKGVDSTLKIQPAKLEDSAVYLCASSLSLASDTQYFGPGTRLTVL.

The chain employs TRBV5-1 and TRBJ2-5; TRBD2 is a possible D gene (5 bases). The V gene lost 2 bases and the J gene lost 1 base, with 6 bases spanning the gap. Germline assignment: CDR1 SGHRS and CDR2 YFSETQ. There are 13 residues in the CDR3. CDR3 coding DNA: TGCGCCAGCAGCTTTACTAGCCAAGAGACCCAGTACTTC. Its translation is CASSFTSQETQYF.

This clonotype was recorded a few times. The CDR3 nucleotides read TGCAGTGCTACCCCTAGCGGGGCCTTGGGGAATGAGCAGTTCTTC. This codes for CSATPSGALGNEQFF. The genes are TRBV20-1 and TRBJ2-1; TRBD2 matches at 9 bases. Germline assignment: CDR1 DFQATT and CDR2 SNEGSKA (reference sequence). CDR3 length: 15 residues. V dropped 4 bases and J dropped 7; count of bases not matched to a gene: 11.

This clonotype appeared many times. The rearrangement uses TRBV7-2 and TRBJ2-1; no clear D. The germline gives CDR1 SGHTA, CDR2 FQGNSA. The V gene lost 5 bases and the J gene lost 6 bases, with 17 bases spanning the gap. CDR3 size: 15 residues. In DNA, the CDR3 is TGTGCCAGCAGCCCGTACATGGGGAATTCCAATGAGCAGTTCTTC. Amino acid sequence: CASSPYMGNSNEQFF.

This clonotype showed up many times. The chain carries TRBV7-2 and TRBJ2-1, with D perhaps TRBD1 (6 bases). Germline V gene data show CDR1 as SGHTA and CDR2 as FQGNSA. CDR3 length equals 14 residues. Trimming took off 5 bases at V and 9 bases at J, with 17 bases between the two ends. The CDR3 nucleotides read TGTGCCAGCAGCCCCCACCAGGGGCAGGGTGAGCAGTTCTTC. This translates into CASSPHQGQGEQFF.

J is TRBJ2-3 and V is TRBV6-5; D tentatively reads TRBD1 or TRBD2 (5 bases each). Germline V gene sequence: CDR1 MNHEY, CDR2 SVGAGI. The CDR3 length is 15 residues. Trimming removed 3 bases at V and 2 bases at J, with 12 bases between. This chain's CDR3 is CASSYGASPTDTQYF. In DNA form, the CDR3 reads TGTGCCAGCAGTTATGGGGCTAGCCCCACAGATACGCAGTATTTT.

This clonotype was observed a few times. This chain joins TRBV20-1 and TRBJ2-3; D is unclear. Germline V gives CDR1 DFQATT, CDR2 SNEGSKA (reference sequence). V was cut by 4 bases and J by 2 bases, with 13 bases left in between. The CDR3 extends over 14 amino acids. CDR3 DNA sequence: TGCAGTGCTATTCACGGCAGCGCCACAGATACGCAGTATTTT. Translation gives CSAIHGSATDTQYF.